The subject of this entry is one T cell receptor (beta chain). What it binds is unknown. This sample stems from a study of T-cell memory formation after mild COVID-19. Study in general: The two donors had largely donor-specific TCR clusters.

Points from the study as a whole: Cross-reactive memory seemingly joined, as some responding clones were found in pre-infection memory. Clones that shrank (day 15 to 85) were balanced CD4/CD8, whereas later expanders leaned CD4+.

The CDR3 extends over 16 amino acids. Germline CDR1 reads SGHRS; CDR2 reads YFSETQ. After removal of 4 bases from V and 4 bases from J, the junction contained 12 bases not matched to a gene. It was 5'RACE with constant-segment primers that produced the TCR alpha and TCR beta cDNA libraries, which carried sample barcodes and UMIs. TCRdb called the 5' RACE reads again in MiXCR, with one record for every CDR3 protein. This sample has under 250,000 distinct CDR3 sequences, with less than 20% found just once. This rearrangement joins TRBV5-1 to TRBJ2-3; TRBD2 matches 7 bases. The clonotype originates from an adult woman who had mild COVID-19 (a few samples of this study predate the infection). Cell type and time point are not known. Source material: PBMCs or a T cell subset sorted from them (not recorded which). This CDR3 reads CASSRAGRVGPDTQYF. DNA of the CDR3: TGCGCCAGCAGCCGAGCAGGGAGGGTGGGGCCAGATACGCAGTATTTT. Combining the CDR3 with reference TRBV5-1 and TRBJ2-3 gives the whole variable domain KAGVTQTPRYLIKTRGQQVTLSCSPISGHRSVSWYQQTPGQGLQFLFEYFSETQRNKGNFPGRFSGRQFSNSRSEMNVSTLELGDSALYLCASSRAGRVGPDTQYFGPGTRLTVL.